This T cell receptor beta chain was retrieved from a study of T cell repertoires in ileal Crohn's disease. About the research overall: All patients had surgery for stricturing (about 60%) or penetrating (roughly 39%) disease. About half received postoperative treatment, about a dozen with thiopurines and around 18 anti-TNF. Overall study results and limits: Endoscopic recurrence occurred in every patient whose clonality exceeded 26.8%.

The CDR3 is 14 amino acids. V gave up 3 bases and J gave up 4 bases, with 10 bases separating them. Per germline, CDR1 LNHDA and CDR2 SQIVND (reference sequence). Clones were read by immunoSEQ multiplex PCR, and TCRdb kept only the in-frame ones, dropping some. The data show approximately 13,000 clones, 84% seen once. On this clone itself: What it binds is not known.

Sequencing used ileal tissue. The clonotype comes from an adult with Crohn's disease. This chain connects TRBV19 to TRBJ1-5; the D gene is possibly TRBD1 (5 bases). Here the CDR3 DNA reads TGTGCCAGTAGTATTCGGGGGGTAAATCAGCCCCAGCATTTT. Its protein is CASSIRGVNQPQHF.